The rows below give T cell receptor beta chains drawn from one sample of a study of regulatory T cells in long-lasting Graves disease. TCRdb redid the calling of the multiplex PCR reads with MiXCR, one entry per CDR3 protein. The table has 450,000 to 700,000 distinct CDR3 sequences, roughly 13% seen once. The sample was also linked to a second study, of T cells in Graves' hyperthyroidism and ophthalmopathy.

The material was peripheral blood mononuclear cells (PBMCs), obtained at new diagnosis, from a patient treated with antithyroid drugs. The receptors originated from a man aged 25-45 years with Graves disease. The CDR3 runs from the conserved cysteine through the conserved F or W. D genes are given only for firm matches. Clone size appears in some rows only: once, few, many, or a class for an expanded clone.

J | V | D | size | CDR3 | DNA
TRBJ2-1 | TRBV27 | TRBD2 | - | CTSSFSQREASSYNEQFF | TGTACCAGCAGTTTCTCCCAGCGGGAGGCTAGCTCCTACAATGAGCAGTTCTTC
TRBJ2-6 | TRBV7-2 | - | many | CASSQRTGEPSHSGANVLTF | TGTGCCAGCAGCCAACGAACGGGGGAACCATCGCACTCTGGGGCCAACGTCCTGACTTTC
TRBJ2-7 | TRBV19 | - | - | CASRGIRDEQYF | TGTGCCAGTAGGGGCATAAGAGACGAGCAGTACTTC
TRBJ2-7 | TRBV11-2 | TRBD2 | many | CASSLVGLVSYEQYF | TGTGCCAGCAGCTTAGTCGGACTAGTCTCCTACGAGCAGTACTTC
TRBJ2-3 | TRBV29-1 | - | few | CSVVRSQAQYF | TGCAGCGTTGTTAGAAGTCAAGCGCAGTATTTT
TRBJ2-5 | TRBV6-1 | - | many | CASSGVTVKETQYF | TGTGCCAGCAGTGGGGTAACGGTAAAAGAGACCCAGTACTTC
TRBJ1-5 | TRBV30 | - | - | CAWSGEINQSQHF | TGTGCCTGGAGTGGGGAGATCAATCAGTCCCAGCATTTT
TRBJ2-5 | TRBV9 | - | many | CASSVEGSYHLGTQYF | TGTGCCAGCAGCGTAGAGGGCTCCTACCACCTTGGGACCCAGTACTTC
TRBJ2-3 | TRBV11-2 | - | - | CASTLTDAQYF | TGTGCCAGCACTCTAACAGATGCGCAGTATTTT
TRBJ2-1 | TRBV5-1 | - | few | CASSHRENYNEQFF | TGCGCCAGCAGCCACCGGGAGAACTACAATGAGCAGTTCTTC
TRBJ1-2 | TRBV30 | - | few | CAWSVDHYGYTF | TGTGCCTGGAGTGTGGACCACTATGGCTACACCTTC
TRBJ2-7 | TRBV6-1 | - | many | CASRTGYEQYF | TGTGCCAGTCGGACGGGCTACGAGCAGTACTTC
TRBJ1-1 | TRBV9 | - | many | CASSVGTANTEAFF | TGTGCCAGCAGCGTTGGGACGGCGAACACTGAAGCTTTCTTT
TRBJ2-7 | TRBV6-1 | - | - | CASSGALEQYF | TGTGCCAGCTCAGGGGCTTTAGAGCAGTACTTC
TRBJ2-2 | TRBV2 | - | many | CASSQGNTGELFF | TGTGCCAGCAGTCAGGGAAACACCGGGGAGCTGTTTTTT
TRBJ2-1 | TRBV6-2/TRBV6-3 | - | many | CASSYSVGGSYNEQFF | TGTGCCAGCAGTTACTCGGTTGGGGGCTCCTACAATGAGCAGTTCTTC
TRBJ2-3 | TRBV2 | - | many | CASMPRDLLTDTQYF | TGTGCCAGCATGCCCAGGGATCTTCTCACAGATACGCAGTATTTT
TRBJ1-2 | TRBV20-1 | - | many | CSARDGRNYGYTF | TGCAGTGCTAGAGATGGTAGGAACTATGGCTACACCTTC
TRBJ2-5 | TRBV7-2 | - | many | CATTLSLGGPGTQYF | TGTGCCACCACACTAAGCCTAGGAGGGCCGGGGACCCAGTACTTC
TRBJ2-3 | TRBV20-1 | TRBD2 | many | CSAGSNSGRRTDTQYF | TGCAGTGCTGGATCAAATAGCGGGAGGAGGACAGATACGCAGTATTTT
TRBJ2-7 | TRBV30 | TRBD2 | - | CAWCSGKPYEQYF | TGTGCCTGGTGTAGCGGGAAACCCTACGAGCAGTACTTC